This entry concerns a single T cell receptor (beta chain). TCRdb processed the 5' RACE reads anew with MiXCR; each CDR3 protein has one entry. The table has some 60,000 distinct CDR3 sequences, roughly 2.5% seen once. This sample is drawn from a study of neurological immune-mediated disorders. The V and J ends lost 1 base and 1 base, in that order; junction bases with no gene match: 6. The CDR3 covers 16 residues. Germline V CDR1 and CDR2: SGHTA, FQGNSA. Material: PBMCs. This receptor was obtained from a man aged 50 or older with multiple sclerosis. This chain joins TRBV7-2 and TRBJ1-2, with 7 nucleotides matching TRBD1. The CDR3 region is CASSLGSGGINYGYTF. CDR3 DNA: TGTGCCAGCAGCTTAGGGTCAGGGGGTATTAACTATGGCTACACCTTC.